This T cell receptor beta chain was profiled in a study of T cell clonality in common variable immunodeficiency. The study, taken as a whole, reports: Fewer TCRbeta clones were shared among CVID subjects than controls. The cause of increased CVID clonality remains unclear without subpopulation sequencing. Reportedly, TCR beta sequences from common variable immunodeficiency showed fewer deletions and N-nucleotide insertions.

Control and CVID samples contributed equal amounts of genomic DNA. The repertoire was sequenced with immunoSEQ multiplex PCR; TCRdb's copy has only in-frame clones and lacks some. The counts give around 19,000 clones, none of them seen only once; about 6.8% is held by the top ten. The V segment lost 4 bases and the J segment 2 bases; nucleotides outside the gene matches: 11. Germline CDR1 and CDR2: SGDLS and YYNGEE. The CDR3 is made up of 17 amino acids. Relative to its sample, this clone is medium-sized. The antigen remains undetermined. The missing CDR3 end, 3 residues past where the read stops, is filled in from the germline J gene.

The V and J genes are TRBV9 and TRBJ2-3, with 9 bases lining up with TRBD2. Sequencing was carried out using peripheral blood mononuclear cells. The source of this sequence is a human donor with common variable immunodeficiency. The CDR3 here is CASSPPGSGGDTDTQYF. The sequenced part of the CDR3 DNA is TGTGCCAGCAGCCCCCCTGGTAGCGGGGGTGACACAGATACG. Variable domain in full (rest from reference TRBV9 and TRBJ2-3): DSGVTQTPKHLITATGQRVTLRCSPRSGDLSVYWYQQSLDQGLQFLIQYYNGEERAKGNILERFSAQQFPDLHSELNLSSLELGDSALYFCASSPPGSGGDTDTQYFGPGTRLTVL.